This entry lists 12 T cell receptor beta chains sequenced from one sample in a study of blood T cell repertoires in COVID-19. The table came from immunoSEQ multiplex PCR; TCRdb's copy has only in-frame clones and leaves some out. The repertoire holds roughly 150,000 clones, with more than 75% as singletons. What was sequenced was peripheral blood. These receptors originate from a man between 60 and 70 years old who had recovered from COVID-19.

J is TRBJ1-5 and V is TRBV28, with D uncertain. The CDR3 totals 15 residues. Trimming removed 2 bases from V and 0 bases from J, with 8 bases in between. Germline CDR1 and CDR2: MDHEN and SYDVKM. The CDR3 spells CASSLQLYSNQPQHF. CDR3 sequence (DNA): TGTGCCAGCAGTTTACAGTTGTATAGCAATCAGCCCCAGCATTTT.

The gene calls are TRBV6-1 and TRBJ2-5; 8 bases agree with TRBD2. CDR1 and CDR2 from the germline V gene are MNHNS and SASEGT. The CDR3 runs 14 residues. With V trimmed by 5 bases and J by 5 bases, 7 bases remained unmatched. The CDR3: CASSLRGGPETQYF. The CDR3 DNA sequence: TGTGCCAGCAGTCTCCGGGGGGGGCCTGAGACCCAGTACTTC.

This sequence joins TRBV30 and TRBJ2-7; possible D gene TRBD1, 5 bases. V lost 3 bases and J 4 bases, leaving 22 bases between the germline ends. CDR3 length: 16 residues. CDR1 GTSNPN and CDR2 SVGIG come from the germline V gene (reference sequence). The CDR3 region is CAWRAPTDSYGYEQYF. The CDR3 bases are TGTGCCTGGAGAGCTCCAACTGACAGTTACGGGTACGAGCAGTACTTC.

J is TRBJ2-3 and V is TRBV29-1, with D possibly matching TRBD2 (5 bases). CDR3 length: 11 residues. Germline V gene data show CDR1 as SQVTM and CDR2 as ANQGSEA. The CDR3 loop is CTGGGLDTQYF. DNA of the CDR3: TGCACCGGTGGCGGGCTCGATACGCAGTATTTT.

V is TRBV5-1 and J is TRBJ2-1; D is possibly TRBD1 (6 bases). V was trimmed by 3 bases and J by 4 bases, leaving 20 bases between them. The CDR3 consists of 17 residues. CDR1 and CDR2 (germline): SGHRS, YFSETQ. CDR3 protein: CASSWTPPGARYNEQFF. CDR3 nucleotides: TGCGCCAGCAGCTGGACCCCGCCAGGGGCCAGGTACAATGAGCAGTTCTTC. Full variable domain (remainder filled in from reference TRBV5-1 and TRBJ2-1): KAGVTQTPRYLIKTRGQQVTLSCSPISGHRSVSWYQQTPGQGLQFLFEYFSETQRNKGNFPGRFSGRQFSNSRSEMNVSTLELGDSALYLCASSWTPPGARYNEQFFGPGTRLTVL.

This chain connects TRBV28 to TRBJ1-4; 8 bases map to TRBD1. V was pared by 6 bases and J by 8 bases, with 8 bases of the junction left unmatched. CDR3 length: 14 amino acids. Germline V gene sequence: CDR1 MDHEN, CDR2 SYDVKM. Here the CDR3 reads CASRIGQGWEKLFF. In DNA, the CDR3 is TGTGCCAGCAGAATCGGACAGGGTTGGGAAAAACTGTTTTTT.

The rearrangement links TRBV4-3 to TRBJ2-1, with 8 bases lining up with TRBD1. The J segment lost 7 bases and the V segment lost 1 base, leaving 9 bases of the junction unmatched. Germline values: CDR1 LGHNA, CDR2 YSLEER. The CDR3 has 16 residues. The CDR3 sequence is CASSQGVSQGVNEQFF. DNA for the CDR3: TGCGCCAGCAGCCAAGGGGTTTCACAGGGGGTAAATGAGCAGTTCTTC.

This rearrangement joins TRBV20-1 to TRBJ1-1; D remains unclear. The CDR3 has 10 amino acids. Germline CDR1 and CDR2: DFQATT and SNEGSKA (reference sequence). This CDR3 reads CRAGNTEAFF. DNA for the CDR3: TGCAGGGCGGGGAACACTGAAGCTTTCTTT.

The gene calls are TRBV14 and TRBJ2-1; the match to TRBD2 covers 8 bases. V lost 4 bases to trimming and J lost 3 bases; unmatched junction nucleotides: 2. The length of the CDR3 is 14 residues. CDR1 is SGHDN, CDR2 FVKESK, per germline. The CDR3 DNA is TGTGCCAGCAGCCGGACTAGCATCTACAATGAGCAGTTCTTC. It encodes CASSRTSIYNEQFF.

The V and J genes are TRBV21-1 and TRBJ1-5; the table calls TRBD1, which could not be checked here. TRBV21-1 is a pseudogene segment. The CDR3 spans 14 residues. This CDR3 reads CASSRVQGAQPQHF. The CDR3 DNA is TGTGCCAGCAGCAGGGTTCAGGGGGCGCAGCCCCAGCATTTT.

This chain links TRBV24-1 with TRBJ2-1, with TRBD2 matching 11 bases. This CDR3 region has 16 residues. Germline loops: CDR1 KGHDR, CDR2 SFDVKD. With 5 bases clipped from V and 0 bases from J, the junction kept 2 bases outside the gene matches. The CDR3 reads CATSGTSGSSYNEQFF. The CDR3 nucleotides are TGTGCCACCAGTGGCACTAGCGGGAGCTCCTACAATGAGCAGTTCTTC.

This clone has only one observation. The chain employs TRBV24-1 and TRBJ1-2, with 11 bases identical to TRBD1. CDR1 KGHDR and CDR2 SFDVKD come from the germline V gene. The length of the CDR3 is 15 residues. V gave up 4 bases and J gave up 6 bases; unmatched junction bases: 6. The chain's CDR3 is CATSEGTGGVDGYTF. Here the CDR3 DNA reads TGTGCCACCAGTGAAGGGACAGGGGGAGTAGATGGCTACACCTTC.